This T cell receptor beta chain was captured in a study of blood T cell repertoires in COVID-19. Study-level background: PBMCs, B-cell-depleted T cells, or T cells provided the cDNA or gDNA that made up the material.

Only in-frame clones appear in the TCRdb table, and some are missing; sequencing was by immunoSEQ multiplex PCR. The data show roughly 25,000 clones, around three quarters seen once. After removal of 6 bases from V and 3 bases from J, the junction contained 14 bases not matched to a gene. Germline-derived CDR1 and CDR2 are MDHEN and SYDVKM. The CDR3 totals 16 residues. The J gene is TRBJ2-7, the V gene TRBV28; 7 nucleotides align to TRBD1. The receptor's source is an elderly woman with acute or convalescent COVID-19. Sequenced input: peripheral blood. CDR3 amino acids: CASRGLSAQGIYEQYF. CDR3 coding DNA: TGTGCCAGCAGGGGTCTTTCGGCACAGGGGATCTACGAGCAGTACTTC.